These 9 T cell receptor beta chains came from one sample sequenced in a study of blood T cell repertoires in COVID-19. This table comes from immunoSEQ multiplex PCR, and its TCRdb copy is limited to in-frame clones, with some not included. The sample includes approximately 290,000 clones, 84% seen only once; the top ten take less than 20%. The sequencing input was peripheral blood. The receptors shown here come from a person aged 70 to 85 with COVID-19, enrolled during active disease.

The chain recombines TRBV5-1 with TRBJ1-2; D unresolved. Germline values: CDR1 SGHRS, CDR2 YFSETQ. The CDR3 length is 19 residues. Trimming stripped 0 bases from V and 1 base from J, with 22 bases between. CDR3 DNA: TGCGCCAGCAGCTTGGGGGCTCGTTCCCACAAAATACGTAACTATGGCTACACCTTC. It translates to CASSLGARSHKIRNYGYTF.

The chain is built from TRBV9 and TRBJ2-7; 10 bases fit TRBD1. Germline trimming cut 0 bases from V and 1 base from J; bases unmatched to any gene: 7. The CDR3 has 17 residues. The germline CDR1 and CDR2 sequences are SGDLS and YYNGEE. CDR3 sequence reads: CASSVGLRGQGSYEQYF. CDR3 in DNA: TGTGCCAGCAGCGTAGGGCTGAGGGGACAGGGGTCCTACGAGCAGTACTTC. Full variable domain (outside the CDR3, taken from reference TRBV9 and TRBJ2-7): DSGVTQTPKHLITATGQRVTLRCSPRSGDLSVYWYQQSLDQGLQFLIQYYNGEERAKGNILERFSAQQFPDLHSELNLSSLELGDSALYFCASSVGLRGQGSYEQYFGPGTRLTVT.

J is TRBJ1-1 and V is TRBV9; 9 bases agree with TRBD1. Germline V gives CDR1 SGDLS, CDR2 YYNGEE. V lost 3 bases to trimming and J lost 4 bases; unmatched junction nucleotides: 10. The CDR3 is made up of 16 amino acids. CDR3 bases: TGTGCCAGCAGCGCCGGGACAGGGTCATTGGGCACTGAAGCTTTCTTT. Translated: CASSAGTGSLGTEAFF.

The J gene is TRBJ1-1, the V gene TRBV6-2 or TRBV6-3; tentatively, D is TRBD1 (5 bases). V lost 1 base, J lost 2 bases, and 11 bases lay in between. Germline values: CDR1 MNHEY, CDR2 SVGEGT. The CDR3 is 15 residues long. Here the CDR3 DNA reads TGTGCCAGCAGTTACTGGTTTGGGGCCAACACTGAAGCTTTCTTT. Protein sequence: CASSYWFGANTEAFF.

The genes are TRBV4-1 and TRBJ2-2; possibly TRBD2 for D (7 bases). V gave up 0 bases and J gave up 4 bases, with 15 bases separating them. This CDR3 contains 17 residues. Looked up from germline, CDR1 is MGHRA and CDR2 is YSYEKL. The CDR3 region has the DNA TGCGCCAGCAGCCAAGATAAGGGGGGGGCAGGCACCGGGGAGCTGTTTTTT. Its protein is CASSQDKGGAGTGELFF.

The chain couples TRBV28 to TRBJ1-2; 7 nucleotides agree with TRBD1. Trimming cost V 2 bases and J 12 bases; bases outside gene matches: 9. CDR3 length: 13 amino acids. Looked up from germline, CDR1 is MDHEN and CDR2 is SYDVKM. CDR3 DNA: TGTGCCAGCAGTTTAGCAGGTGACAGGGTTAACACCTTC. It codes for CASSLAGDRVNTF.

The rearrangement joins TRBV6-4 to TRBJ1-6, with 12 bases matching TRBD1. The CDR3 contains 15 residues. V shed 5 bases and J 7 bases; nucleotides not matched to a gene: 3. Germline V gene lookup returns CDR1 MRHNA and CDR2 SNTAGT. This chain's CDR3 is CASSRDRGRNSPLHF. The CDR3 DNA is TGTGCCAGCAGTCGGGACAGGGGGCGGAATTCACCCCTCCACTTT.

CDR3 in amino acids: CASSLNIAGTGSTDTQYF. CDR3 coding DNA: TGCGCCAGCAGCCTCAATATCGCCGGGACAGGGAGCACAGATACGCAGTATTTT. The chain couples TRBV4-1 to TRBJ2-3, with TRBD1 identical over 9 bases. The V segment lost 4 bases and the J segment 0 bases; nucleotides outside the gene matches: 11. Germline assignment: CDR1 MGHRA and CDR2 YSYEKL. The CDR3 covers 18 residues.

The rearrangement joins TRBV28 to TRBJ2-7; D gene uncertain. Trimming stripped 7 bases from V and 8 bases from J, with 24 bases between. Germline V gives CDR1 MDHEN, CDR2 SYDVKM. This CDR3 is 15 amino acids long. CDR3 region: CASTSPRRVLTKQYF. CDR3 nucleotides: TGTGCCAGCACAAGCCCCCGACGGGTACTGACCAAGCAGTACTTC.